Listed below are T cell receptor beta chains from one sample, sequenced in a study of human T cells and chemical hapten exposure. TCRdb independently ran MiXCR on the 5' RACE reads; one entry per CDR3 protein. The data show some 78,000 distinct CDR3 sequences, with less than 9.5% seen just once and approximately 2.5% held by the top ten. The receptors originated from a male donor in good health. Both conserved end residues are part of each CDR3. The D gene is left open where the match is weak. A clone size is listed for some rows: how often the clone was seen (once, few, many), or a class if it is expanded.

TGCGCCAGCAGCCAAGCAGCAGGGAGTGGAGCTTTCTTT	CASSQAAGSGAFF	few	TRBV4-3	NA	TRBJ1-1
TGTGCCAGCTCACTTGCTGACAGGATCGACGAGCAGTACTTC	CASSLADRIDEQYF	many	TRBV18	NA	TRBJ2-7
TGCGCCAGCAGCCAAGATTCCCGGGTGCCTCTCTCCTACAATGAGCAGTTCTTC	CASSQDSRVPLSYNEQFF	few	TRBV4-3	NA	TRBJ2-1
TGTGCCACGCTGGGACAGGGAGGCCACAATGAGCAGTTCTTC	CATLGQGGHNEQFF	many	TRBV15	TRBD1	TRBJ2-1
TGTGCCAGTAGAGGGGTTCCCTACGAGCAGTACTTC	CASRGVPYEQYF	few	TRBV25-1	NA	TRBJ2-7
TGTGCCAGCAGCTTAGTAGGGGGCGAAGGTCGGAGGGATGAGCAGTTCTTC	CASSLVGGEGRRDEQFF	many	TRBV7-3	NA	TRBJ2-1
TGTGCCAGCAGCTTGCTAGTGGGAACTGAAGCTTTCTTT	CASSLLVGTEAFF	NA	TRBV7-9	NA	TRBJ1-1
TGTGCCAGCAGCCAAGGGGGGGCCCTCGAAGAGACCCAGTACTTC	CASSQGGALEETQYF	few	TRBV7-9	NA	TRBJ2-5
TGCAGCGTTGGCTCCTTACCGGACAGGGGAGGCTCCTACGAGCAGTACTTC	CSVGSLPDRGGSYEQYF	few	TRBV29-1	TRBD1	TRBJ2-7
TGTGCCAGCAGTTTACAGGCGGGAGGGCCCCACGAGCAGTACTTC	CASSLQAGGPHEQYF	many	TRBV12-3/TRBV12-4	TRBD2	TRBJ2-7
TGCAGTGCTACCGTCACTCGAGGGAATACGCAGTATTTT	CSATVTRGNTQYF	many	TRBV20-1	NA	TRBJ2-3
TGTGCCAGCAGCACCTCGACAGGTCCCTACGAGCAGTACTTC	CASSTSTGPYEQYF	many	TRBV6-1	NA	TRBJ2-7
TGTGCCAGCAGGGGAACAGGTGTAGGCATCTCATTT	CASRGTGVGISF	NA	TRBV2	NA	TRBJ1-1
TGTGCCAGCAGTACCCAGGGGGAGGCTTATCAGCCCCAGCATTTT	CASSTQGEAYQPQHF	NA	TRBV6-2/TRBV6-3	TRBD1	TRBJ1-5
TGTGCCAGCAGCCAAGTGGGGGGGCGGAGCTACGAGCAGTACTTC	CASSQVGGRSYEQYF	NA	TRBV3-1	NA	TRBJ2-7
TGTGCCAGCAGCCAAGTGGGTGGGGGTGAAAAACTGTTTTTT	CASSQVGGGEKLFF	NA	TRBV4-2	NA	TRBJ1-4
TGTGCCAGCAGCCCTCAGGCTGGAAACACCATATATTTT	CASSPQAGNTIYF	NA	TRBV3-1	NA	TRBJ1-3
TGTGCCAGCACCGGACCATCAGCAGGCGCAGATACGCAGTATTTT	CASTGPSAGADTQYF	many	TRBV2	NA	TRBJ2-3
TGTGCCAGCAGCGTATCGGGGGACTTTCAAGGGACCCAGTACTTC	CASSVSGDFQGTQYF	NA	TRBV9	NA	TRBJ2-5
TGTGCCAGCAGCCGCCTGACTAGCGGGGATACGCAGTATTTT	CASSRLTSGDTQYF	few	TRBV7-6	TRBD2	TRBJ2-3
TGCAGTGCTGGCGGGACAGGGGGCTTTGGGCTTGGGCCCCAGCATTTT	CSAGGTGGFGLGPQHF	NA	TRBV20-1	TRBD1	TRBJ1-5
TGTGCCAGCAGCAACCGACAGGGCCCTGAAGCTTTCTTT	CASSNRQGPEAFF	NA	TRBV7-9	TRBD1	TRBJ1-1
TGTGCCAGCAGTTCCCGCGGTGGGGATCGGACCGGGGAGCTGTTTTTT	CASSSRGGDRTGELFF	many	TRBV6-2/TRBV6-3	NA	TRBJ2-2
TGTGCCAGCTCACCACGGGGCAGTGTGAACACTGAAGCTTTCTTT	CASSPRGSVNTEAFF	many	TRBV18	NA	TRBJ1-1
TGTGCCAGCAGTGGGGACAGGGTCTACACTGAAGCTTTCTTT	CASSGDRVYTEAFF	NA	TRBV2	TRBD1	TRBJ1-1
TGCAGTGCGGGACTAGCGGGGGGCCAATCCCTCGCGGATACGCAGTATTTT	CSAGLAGGQSLADTQYF	NA	TRBV20-1	TRBD2	TRBJ2-3
TGTGCCAGCGGCCGTAATCAGCCCCAGCGTTTT	CASGRNQPQRF	NA	TRBV25-1	NA	TRBJ1-5
TGTGCCAGCAGCGTAGCTTTGCGGGGCACAGATACGCAGTATTTT	CASSVALRGTDTQYF	few	TRBV9	NA	TRBJ2-3